Listed below are T cell receptor beta chains from one sample, sequenced in a study of T cell repertoires in cytomegalovirus infection. Using its own MiXCR run on the reads, TCRdb lists one record per CDR3 protein. Of some 680,000 distinct CDR3 sequences in the sample, 35% to 45% were seen once. The sample comprised PBMCs. The receptors stem from a human donor in good health (CMV status not recorded). Some clones in this sample may be carry-over from other donors' samples. Each CDR3 is given with its conserved first and last residue. The order of the fields is J gene, D gene, V gene, CDR3 protein. D genes are given only for firm matches.

TRBJ1-2	TRBD1	TRBV28	CASSLPLGAGGFNYGYTF
TRBJ2-3	TRBD2	TRBV5-4	CASSGEAGGRGDTQYF
TRBJ1-2	.	TRBV25-1	CASSEPTNYGYTF
TRBJ2-3	.	TRBV2	CASSEVGFGTDTQYF
TRBJ1-6	TRBD1	TRBV5-6	CASSSDRGNNSPLHF
TRBJ1-1	.	TRBV12-3/TRBV12-4	CASRPGHAFMNTEAFF
TRBJ2-1	TRBD2	TRBV19	CASSIDRGGARNEQFF
TRBJ1-1	.	TRBV7-6	CASSSIFNEAFF
TRBJ2-3	.	TRBV27	CASSLSPVTDTQYF
TRBJ1-3	.	TRBV7-6	CASSLYGSSGNTIYF